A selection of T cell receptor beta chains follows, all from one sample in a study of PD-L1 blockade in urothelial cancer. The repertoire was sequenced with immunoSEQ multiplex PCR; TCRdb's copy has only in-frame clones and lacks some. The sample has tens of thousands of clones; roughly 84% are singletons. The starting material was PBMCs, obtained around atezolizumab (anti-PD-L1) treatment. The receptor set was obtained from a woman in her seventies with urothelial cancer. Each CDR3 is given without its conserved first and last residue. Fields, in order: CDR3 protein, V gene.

cdr3_aa: ASSYAGTTNEKLF
v_call: TRBV7-2

cdr3_aa: ASSPPGQATAYGYT
v_call: TRBV18

cdr3_aa: ASSSYLGNYNEQF
v_call: TRBV13

cdr3_aa: ASSLTGGEETQY
v_call: TRBV7-8

cdr3_aa: ASSFYPGDRDGYT
v_call: TRBV10-2

cdr3_aa: ASSVGAPIGYNEQF
v_call: TRBV9

cdr3_aa: ASSKGASGPPHQPQH
v_call: TRBV21-1

cdr3_aa: ASRKGRAGGYNEQF
v_call: TRBV27

cdr3_aa: ASSEAAGGPPDTQY
v_call: TRBV6-1

cdr3_aa: ASSHEQGFHNEQF
v_call: TRBV6-6

cdr3_aa: ASSGLAGGPYNEQF
v_call: TRBV10-2

cdr3_aa: ASSEHRGLGTEAF
v_call: TRBV2

cdr3_aa: ASSPLTGISGANVLT
v_call: TRBV19

cdr3_aa: ASARQGDQPQH
v_call: TRBV7-2

cdr3_aa: ASSSTRTRAGGDGYT
v_call: TRBV5-1

cdr3_aa: ASSSGQGTDTQY
v_call: TRBV5-6

cdr3_aa: ASSVGTGGSQY
v_call: TRBV6-1

cdr3_aa: SVANLAGHEQF
v_call: TRBV29-1

cdr3_aa: ASSPPGTSDSTGELF
v_call: TRBV5-4

cdr3_aa: ASRTGNGNTIY
v_call: TRBV10-2

cdr3_aa: ASSSTLFGNTIY
v_call: TRBV7-6

cdr3_aa: ASSSLGRAEGNTIY
v_call: TRBV5-1

cdr3_aa: ASSMDKNTEAF
v_call: TRBV19

cdr3_aa: ASSRQRQETQY
v_call: TRBV18

cdr3_aa: ASSRMNTEAF
v_call: TRBV6-1

cdr3_aa: ASSEGAGRNYGYT
v_call: TRBV6-1

cdr3_aa: ATLGPLAVTDTQY
v_call: TRBV6-6

cdr3_aa: ASSQVHGPDYGYT
v_call: TRBV4-2

cdr3_aa: ASSTWTSRSSYEQY
v_call: TRBV27